This T cell receptor (beta chain) originates from a study of T cells after somatic rescue of genetic block. The table came from immunoSEQ multiplex PCR; TCRdb's copy has only in-frame clones and leaves some out. The sample lists roughly 120,000 clones; 75% to 95% were seen once. In its sample, this clone was seen once. CDR1 is LNHDA, CDR2 SQIVND, per germline (reference sequence). This CDR3 region has 13 residues. V was clipped by 4 bases and J by 7 bases; unmatched bases: 3. This TCR was sampled from a woman aged 18-29 years. The sequencing input was peripheral blood mononuclear cells (PBMCs). The chain couples TRBV19 to TRBJ1-2; 10 positions match TRBD1. The CDR3: CASSTWDRGGYTF. The CDR3 coding sequence is TGTGCCAGTAGTACCTGGGACAGGGGTGGCTACACCTTC.